Described below is a single T cell receptor beta chain sequence and its context. CDR3 length: 14 amino acids. The germline gives CDR1 SGHRS, CDR2 YFSETQ. The V gene lost 7 bases and the J gene lost 8 bases, with 20 bases spanning the gap. Per the original data handling: Amplification with reference gene primers provided the estimates of nucleated cell counts. Profiled with immunoSEQ multiplex PCR; TCRdb holds only in-frame clones, not every one. V and J calls and clone size are given by that table; D and trimming were obtained from the DNA. The sample contains about 480,000 clones, roughly 91% of which appear only once. These data belong to a study of blood T cell repertoires in COVID-19.

Input material: peripheral blood. The gene calls are TRBV5-1 and TRBJ2-3; D is possibly TRBD2 (7 bases). This receptor was taken from a woman between 50 and 59 years old with COVID-19, enrolled during active disease. CDR3 nucleotide sequence: TGCGCCAGCGAGGAGGGGGGGCTTCGCGGTACGCAGTATTTT. This translates into CASEEGGLRGTQYF.